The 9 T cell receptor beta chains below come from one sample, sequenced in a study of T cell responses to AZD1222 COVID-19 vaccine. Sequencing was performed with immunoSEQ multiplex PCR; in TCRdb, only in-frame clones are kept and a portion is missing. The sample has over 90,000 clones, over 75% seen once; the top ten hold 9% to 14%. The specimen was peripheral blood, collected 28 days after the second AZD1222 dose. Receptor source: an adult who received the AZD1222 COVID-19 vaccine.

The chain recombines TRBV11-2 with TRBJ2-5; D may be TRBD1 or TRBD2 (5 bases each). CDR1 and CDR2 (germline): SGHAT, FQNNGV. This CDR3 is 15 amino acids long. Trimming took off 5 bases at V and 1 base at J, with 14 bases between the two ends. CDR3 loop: CASSPIRGRQETQYF. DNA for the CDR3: TGTGCCAGCAGCCCAATTAGGGGACGCCAAGAGACCCAGTACTTC.

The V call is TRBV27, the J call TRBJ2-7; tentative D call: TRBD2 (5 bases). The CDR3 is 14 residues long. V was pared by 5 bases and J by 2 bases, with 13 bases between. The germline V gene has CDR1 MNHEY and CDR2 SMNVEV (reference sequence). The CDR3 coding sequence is TGTGCCAGCAGTCCTAGCACTGGGGCCTACGAGCAGTACTTC. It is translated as CASSPSTGAYEQYF.

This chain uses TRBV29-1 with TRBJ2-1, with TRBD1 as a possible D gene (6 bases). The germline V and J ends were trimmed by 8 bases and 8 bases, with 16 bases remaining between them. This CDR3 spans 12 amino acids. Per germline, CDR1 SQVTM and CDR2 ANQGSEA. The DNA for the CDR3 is TGCAGCTACCCGGGGACACTCGATGAGCAGTTCTTC. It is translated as CSYPGTLDEQFF.

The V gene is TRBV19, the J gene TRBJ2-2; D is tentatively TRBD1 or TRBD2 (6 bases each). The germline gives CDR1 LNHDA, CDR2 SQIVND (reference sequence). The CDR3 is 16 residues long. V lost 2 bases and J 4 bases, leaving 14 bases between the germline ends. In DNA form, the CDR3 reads TGTGCCAGTAGTATAATCCGGGGGCAGGGCACCGGGGAGCTGTTTTTT. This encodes CASSIIRGQGTGELFF.

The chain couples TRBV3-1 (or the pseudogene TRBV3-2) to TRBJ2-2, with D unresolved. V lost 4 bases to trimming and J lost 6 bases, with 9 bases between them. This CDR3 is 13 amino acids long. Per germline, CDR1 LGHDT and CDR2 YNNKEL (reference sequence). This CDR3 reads CASSRLPPGELFF. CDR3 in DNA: TGTGCCAGCAGCCGCCTTCCCCCCGGGGAGCTGTTTTTT.

The CDR3 DNA reads as TGTGCCAGCAGCTTATTTGGGACAGGGGGCGGGGAGACCCAGTACTTC. This translates into CASSLFGTGGGETQYF. This chain joins TRBV7-9 and TRBJ2-5, with 12 nucleotides matching TRBD1. V was pared by 2 bases and J by 5 bases, with 6 bases of the junction left unmatched. Germline V gene sequence: CDR1 SEHNR, CDR2 FQNEAQ (reference sequence). This CDR3 region has 16 residues. The entire variable domain, with the rest obtained from reference TRBV7-9 and TRBJ2-5, is as follows: DTGVSQNPRHKITKRGQNVTFRCDPISEHNRLYWYRQTLGQGPEFLTYFQNEAQLEKSRLLSDRFSAERPKGSFSTLEIQRTEQGDSAMYLCASSLFGTGGGETQYFGPGTRLLVL.

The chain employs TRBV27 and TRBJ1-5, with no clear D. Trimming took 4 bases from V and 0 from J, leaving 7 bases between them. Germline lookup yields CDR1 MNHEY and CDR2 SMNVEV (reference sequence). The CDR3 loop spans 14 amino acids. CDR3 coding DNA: TGTGCCAGCAGTTCTGACGGTAGCAATCAGCCCCAGCATTTT. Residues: CASSSDGSNQPQHF.

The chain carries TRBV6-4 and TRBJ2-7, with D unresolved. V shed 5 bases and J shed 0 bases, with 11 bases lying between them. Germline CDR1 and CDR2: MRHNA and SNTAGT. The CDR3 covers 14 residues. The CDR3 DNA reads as TGTGCCAGCAGTTTCCGGTTAAGCTCCTACGAGCAGTACTTC. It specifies CASSFRLSSYEQYF.

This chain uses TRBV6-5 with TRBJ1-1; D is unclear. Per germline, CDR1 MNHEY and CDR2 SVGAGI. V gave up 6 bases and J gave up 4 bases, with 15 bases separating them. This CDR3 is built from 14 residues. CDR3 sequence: CASSLAPLATEAFF. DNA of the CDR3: TGTGCCAGCAGCCTTGCCCCCTTGGCCACTGAAGCTTTCTTT.